This entry lists 13 T cell receptor beta chains sequenced from one sample in a study of immune heterogeneity within non-small cell lung tumors. TCR beta CDR3 regions came from multiplex PCR with 32 forward V and 13 reverse J primers. TCRdb reprocessed the multiplex PCR reads via MiXCR and lists one record per CDR3 protein. Altogether about 9,600 distinct CDR3 sequences are present, approximately 34% being singletons, with the ten largest covering about 11%. At about 600 ng per sample, bulk tumor genomic DNA provided the template. Biopsy collection occurred during surgery, with several far-apart biopsies per primary tumor. Patients went through curative surgery, and their non-small cell lung cancer was untreated and newly diagnosed. The sequenced sample was lung tumor tissue. The receptors derive from a man aged 60 to 69 with non-small cell lung cancer.

A few counts support this clonotype. The chain links TRBV11-2 to TRBJ2-5; tentative D call: TRBD2 (5 bases). Germline V gene lookup returns CDR1 SGHAT and CDR2 FQNNGV. The V gene lost 1 base and the J gene lost 5 bases, with 14 bases spanning the gap. The CDR3 consists of 15 residues. CDR3 in amino acids: CASSLVRVAGETQYF. As DNA, the CDR3 is TGTGCCAGCAGCTTAGTGAGGGTAGCAGGCGAGACCCAGTACTTC. The full variable domain, its missing parts supplied by reference TRBV11-2 and TRBJ2-5, is EAGVAQSPRYKIIEKRQSVAFWCNPISGHATLYWYQQILGQGPKLLIQFQNNGVVDDSQLPKDRFSAERLKGVDSTLKIQPAKLEDSAVYLCASSLVRVAGETQYFGPGTRLLVL.

A remark on this clonotype: This may be a read error, as it is one base from a much larger clone. V and J are TRBV5-4 and TRBJ2-7; the D gene is possibly TRBD1 (5 bases). This CDR3 contains 13 residues. Germline V lookup: CDR1 SGHNT, CDR2 YYREEE (reference sequence). The CDR3 coding sequence is TGTGCCAGCAGCGATAGACAGTCTTACGAGCAGTGCTTC. It translates to CASSDRQSYEQCF.

This clonotype is judged medium-sized. The rearrangement joins TRBV19 to TRBJ1-5, with D unclear. CDR3 length equals 13 residues. CDR1 and CDR2 from the germline V gene are LNHDA and SQIVND (reference sequence). Between the trimmed V and J ends, which lost 3 bases and 9 bases, there was a span of 12 bases. The CDR3 DNA is TGTGCCAGTAGTATGGGAACAAGTGCGCCCCAGCATTTT. It translates to CASSMGTSAPQHF.

The V gene is TRBV20-1, the J gene TRBJ2-2, with 9 bases lining up with TRBD2. Germline V gene lookup returns CDR1 DFQATT and CDR2 SNEGSKA (reference sequence). V trimming: 2 bases; J trimming: 5 bases; junction bases outside the gene matches: 6. The CDR3 consists of 15 residues. CDR3 nucleotide sequence: TGCAGTGCTAGATCTAGCGGGATTGGGACCGGGGAGCTGTTTTTT. It specifies CSARSSGIGTGELFF.

At least ten counts were recorded for this clonotype. The V call is TRBV15, the J call TRBJ2-1, with 7 bases matching TRBD2. This CDR3 has 13 amino acids. Germline CDR1 LNHNV, CDR2 YYDKDF (reference sequence). With 9 bases clipped from V and 0 bases from J, the junction kept 2 bases outside the gene matches. In nucleotides, the CDR3 is TGTGCCACGTCGGGAGGCTCCTACAATGAGCAGTTCTTC. The encoded protein is CATSGGSYNEQFF.

This clonotype was recorded many times. V gene TRBV20-1 combines with J gene TRBJ2-3; 8 bases line up with TRBD2. Per germline, CDR1 DFQATT and CDR2 SNEGSKA (reference sequence). The junction had 8 bases not matched to a gene; V was cut back by 0 bases and J by 3 bases. There are 16 residues in the CDR3. CDR3 sequence: CSARDWAGGLTDTQYF. In DNA, the CDR3 is TGCAGTGCTAGAGATTGGGCGGGAGGTTTAACAGATACGCAGTATTTT.

This clonotype was picked up a small number of times. The chain links TRBV20-1 to TRBJ2-5; perhaps TRBD1 as D (6 bases). The CDR3 spans 13 residues. The V end lost 5 bases, the J end lost 3 bases, and 13 bases lay between the germline ends. Germline V CDR1 and CDR2: DFQATT, SNEGSKA (reference sequence). In nucleotides, the CDR3 is TGCAGTGCTTTGGGGCAGGGGAAAGAGACCCAGTACTTC. Translation: CSALGQGKETQYF.

The count of this clonotype is one. A much larger clone lies one base from this, so it may be a read error. The CDR3 loop is CATSSQNEEFF. CDR3 DNA sequence: TGTGCCACCAGCAGCCAAAACGAAGAGTTCTTC. J is TRBJ2-1 and V is TRBV15; D gene ambiguous. CDR1 is LNHNV, CDR2 YYDKDF, per germline (reference sequence). Trimming removed 3 bases from V and 14 bases from J, with 11 bases in between. This CDR3 is built from 11 residues.

In its sample, this clonotype is medium-sized. The chain uses TRBV20-1 and TRBJ2-7, with a possible D match to TRBD2 (5 bases). The CDR3 length is 13 residues. Germline CDR1 reads DFQATT; CDR2 reads SNEGSKA (reference sequence). V shed 0 bases and J shed 6 bases, with 12 bases lying between them. DNA for the CDR3: TGCAGTGCTAGAGATTTAGCGTTGCCCGAGCAGTACTTC. As protein: CSARDLALPEQYF.

This clonotype occurred many times. This rearrangement joins TRBV15 to TRBJ2-6, with 9 bases aligning to TRBD1. Germline assignment: CDR1 LNHNV and CDR2 YYDKDF (reference sequence). The CDR3 is made up of 18 amino acids. Trimming took 1 base from V and 2 from J; bases not matched to a gene: 6. CDR3 residues: CATSRGRDRVAGANVLTF. DNA of the CDR3: TGTGCCACCAGCAGAGGCCGGGACAGGGTTGCTGGGGCCAACGTCCTGACTTTC.

This clonotype was seen repeatedly, ten times or more. This chain connects TRBV20-1 to TRBJ1-1; D is undetermined. There are 16 residues in the CDR3. V lost 0 bases to trimming and J lost 4 bases, with 18 bases between them. Germline CDR1 and CDR2: DFQATT and SNEGSKA (reference sequence). CDR3: CSARDRLGPRGTEAFF. CDR3 DNA: TGCAGTGCTAGAGATCGGCTTGGACCCCGAGGCACTGAAGCTTTCTTT.

For this clonotype: The junction shows a germline mismatch at one end, possibly a read error. The J gene is TRBJ1-1, the V gene TRBV4-1, with 11 bases aligning to TRBD1. Looked up from germline, CDR1 is MGHRA and CDR2 is YSYEKL. The CDR3 runs to 17 residues. CDR3 sequence reads: CASRQDGQGAQSTEAFF. The CDR3 coding sequence is TGCGCCAGCAGACAAGATGGACAGGGGGCGCAGAGCACTGAAGCTTTCTTT.

This clonotype occurred once. CDR3 nucleotides: TGCGCCAGCAGCCCTGGACTGGGCTACGAGCAGTACTTC. Translating it yields CASSPGLGYEQYF. The chain links TRBV5-1 to TRBJ2-7, with D maybe TRBD2 (5 bases). Germline values: CDR1 SGHRS, CDR2 YFSETQ. CDR3 length equals 13 residues. V gave up 4 bases and J gave up 3 bases, with 11 bases separating them.